This T cell receptor beta chain originates from a study of spatial heterogeneity in lung cancer. Time point in this sample: sample taken at primary tumor resection. Trimming pared 4 bases from V and 4 bases from J, leaving 13 bases between. The length of the CDR3 is 15 residues. Per germline, CDR1 ENHRY and CDR2 SYGVKD. TCRdb re-derived calls from the 5' RACE reads in MiXCR, one entry per CDR3 protein. The data hold approximately 40,000 distinct CDR3 sequences, with roughly 6.5% observed a single time. On this clonotype: A read error is possible here, since a much larger clone lies one base away.

The chain uses TRBV10-3 and TRBJ2-2; D might be TRBD1 (6 bases). Sequencing was performed on PBMCs, taken at surgery. This TCR was sampled from a female donor with early-stage non-small cell lung cancer. The CDR3 is CAISVQQGSTGELFF. DNA for the CDR3: TGTGCCATCAGTGTGCAACAGGGATCCACCGGGGAGCTGTTTTTT.